The 2 T cell receptor beta chains below all came from one sample that was sequenced in a study of human T cells and chemical hapten exposure. MiXCR, run by TCRdb on the RACE reads, gives a single entry per CDR3 protein. In the table there are about 110,000 distinct CDR3 sequences, about 11% of which are singletons. The time point: patch test 1, 2 weeks after DPC sensitization. The sample's treatment: therapeutic diphenylcyclopropenone sensitization with weekly scalp DPC. The material was whole blood, obtained in connection with sensitization to the hapten diphenylcyclopropenone (DPC). Source of these receptors: a woman in her 40s with alopecia areata. Some clones in this sample may be carry-over from other donors' samples.

This clonotype occurred a few times. The chain links TRBV30 to TRBJ2-2; 9 bases match TRBD1. Germline V CDR1 and CDR2: GTSNPN, SVGIG (reference sequence). This CDR3 has 14 amino acids. With 8 bases clipped from V and 1 base from J, the junction kept 5 bases outside the gene matches. CDR3 coding DNA: TGTGCCGCCGGGACAGGGATGAACACCGGGGAGCTGTTTTTT. This encodes CAAGTGMNTGELFF.

In this sample, this clonotype turned up once. Germline is not matched at one junction end, which may reflect a read error. The rearrangement uses TRBV24-1 and TRBJ2-7; 12 bases map to TRBD1. Germline CDR1 and CDR2: KGHDR and SFDVKD. CDR3 length: 19 amino acids. This chain's CDR3 is CATSDSGDRGPLTSYEQYF. DNA of the CDR3: TGCGCCACCAGTGATTCGGGGGACAGGGGGCCCCTGACCTCCTACGAGCAGTACTTC.